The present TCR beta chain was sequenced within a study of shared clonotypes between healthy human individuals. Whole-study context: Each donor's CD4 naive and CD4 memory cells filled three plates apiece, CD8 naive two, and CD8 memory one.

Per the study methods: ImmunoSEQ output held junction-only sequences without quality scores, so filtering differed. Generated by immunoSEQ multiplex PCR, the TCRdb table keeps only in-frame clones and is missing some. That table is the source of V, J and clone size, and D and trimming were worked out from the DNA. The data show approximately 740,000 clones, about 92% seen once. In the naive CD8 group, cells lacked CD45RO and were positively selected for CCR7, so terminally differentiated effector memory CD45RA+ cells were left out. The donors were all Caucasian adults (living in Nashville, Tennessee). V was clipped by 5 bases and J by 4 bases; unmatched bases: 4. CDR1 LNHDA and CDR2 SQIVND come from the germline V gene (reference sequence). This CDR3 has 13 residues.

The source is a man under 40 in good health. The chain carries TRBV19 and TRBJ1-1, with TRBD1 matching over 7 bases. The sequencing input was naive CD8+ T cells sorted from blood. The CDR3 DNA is TGTGCCAGTAGTGAAACAGGGGCCACTGAAGCTTTCTTT. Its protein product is CASSETGATEAFF. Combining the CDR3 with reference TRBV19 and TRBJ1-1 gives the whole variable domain DGGITQSPKYLFRKEGQNVTLSCEQNLNHDAMYWYRQDPGQGLRLIYYSQIVNDFQKGDIAEGYSVSREKKESFPLTVTSAQKNPTAFYLCASSETGATEAFFGQGTRLTVV.